This T cell receptor beta chain was profiled in a study of cytotoxic CD8 clonotypes in ibrutinib-treated CLL. Only in-frame clones appear in the TCRdb table, and some are missing; sequencing was by immunoSEQ multiplex PCR. The profile shows 250,000 or so clones, 60% to 75% of them singletons. Of note for this clone: The antigen remains undetermined.

Frozen PBMC stocks contributed roughly 2.1 micrograms of genomic DNA to the TCR beta libraries. The study's findings and limits: At progression, clonality fell back toward baseline after rising at ibrutinib response. Public clonotypes were rare and shrank or held steady on treatment. Measured clonality at baseline was greater than in age-matched healthy donors and tracked with circulating CD8+ T-cell counts.

Sample: PBMCs, taken after 24 months of ibrutinib treatment. The receptor comes from a human donor with chronic lymphocytic leukemia.

CDR3: CASRRTGADEQYF. In DNA, the CDR3 is TGTGCCAGCAGGCGAACAGGGGCGGACGAGCAGTACTTC. V and J are TRBV2 and TRBJ2-7; TRBD1 matches at 7 bases. Germline CDR1 reads SNHLY; CDR2 reads FYNNEI. V gave up 6 bases and J gave up 5 bases; unmatched junction bases: 7. The CDR3 contains 13 residues.